Sequencing of this T cell receptor (beta chain) was carried out in a study of blood T cell repertoires in COVID-19. Whole-study context: Collection of acute and convalescent COVID-19 samples took place in the United States, Italy and Spain.

Sequenced by immunoSEQ multiplex PCR; TCRdb stores in-frame clones only, minus some. Among about 190,000 clones listed, over 75% were seen once. The V end lost 6 bases, the J end lost 8 bases, and 14 bases lay between the germline ends. Germline V CDR1 and CDR2: KGHSH, LQKENI. The CDR3 spans 13 residues. Sequenced sample: peripheral blood. This TCR was recovered from a woman aged 80 or older with active or convalescent COVID-19. The rearrangement joins TRBV18 to TRBJ2-4; D perhaps matches TRBD2 (6 bases). In DNA form, the CDR3 reads TGTGCCAGCTCGGGGGGAGAAGGGGACATTCAGTACTTC. It encodes CASSGGEGDIQYF.